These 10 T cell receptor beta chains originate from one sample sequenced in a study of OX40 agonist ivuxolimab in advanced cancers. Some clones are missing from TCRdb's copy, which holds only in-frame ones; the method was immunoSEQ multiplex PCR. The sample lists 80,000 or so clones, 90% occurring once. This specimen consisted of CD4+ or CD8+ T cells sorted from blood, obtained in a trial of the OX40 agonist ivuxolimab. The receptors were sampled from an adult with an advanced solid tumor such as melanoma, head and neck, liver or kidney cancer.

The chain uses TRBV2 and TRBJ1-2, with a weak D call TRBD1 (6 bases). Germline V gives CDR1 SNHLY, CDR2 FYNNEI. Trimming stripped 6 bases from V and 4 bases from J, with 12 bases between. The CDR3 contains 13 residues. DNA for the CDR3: TGTGCCAGCAGCGGACAGTCCTCCTATGGCTACACCTTC. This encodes CASSGQSSYGYTF. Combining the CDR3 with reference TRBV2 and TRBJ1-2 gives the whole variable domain EPEVTQTPSHQVTQMGQEVILRCVPISNHLYFYWYRQILGQKVEFLVSFYNNEISEKSEIFDDQFSVERPDGSNFTLKIRSTKLEDSAMYFCASSGQSSYGYTFGSGTRLTVV.

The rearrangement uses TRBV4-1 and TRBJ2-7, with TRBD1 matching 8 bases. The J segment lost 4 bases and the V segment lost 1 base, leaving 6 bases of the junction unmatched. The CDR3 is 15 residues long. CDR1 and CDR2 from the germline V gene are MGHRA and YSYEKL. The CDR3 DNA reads TGCGCCAGCAGCCAAGTCCAGGGGGCGGGTTACGAGCAGTACTTC. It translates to CASSQVQGAGYEQYF.

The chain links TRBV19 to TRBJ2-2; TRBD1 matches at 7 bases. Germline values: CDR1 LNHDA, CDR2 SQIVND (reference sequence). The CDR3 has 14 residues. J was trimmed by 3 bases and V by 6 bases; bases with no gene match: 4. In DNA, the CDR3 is TGTGCCAGTAGAATCCAGGGGGACACCGGGGAGCTGTTTTTT. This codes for CASRIQGDTGELFF.

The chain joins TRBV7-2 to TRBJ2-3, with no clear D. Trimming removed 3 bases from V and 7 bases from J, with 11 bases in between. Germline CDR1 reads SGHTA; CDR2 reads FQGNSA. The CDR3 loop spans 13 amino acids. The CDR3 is CASSFPGRHTQYF. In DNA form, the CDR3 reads TGTGCCAGCAGCTTTCCAGGCAGGCATACGCAGTATTTT.

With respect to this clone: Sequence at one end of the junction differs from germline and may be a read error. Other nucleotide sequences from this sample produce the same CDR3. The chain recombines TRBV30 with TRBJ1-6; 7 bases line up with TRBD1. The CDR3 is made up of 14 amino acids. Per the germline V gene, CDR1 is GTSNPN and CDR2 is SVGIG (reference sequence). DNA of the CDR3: TGCGCCTGGAGTGGTGGACAGGATAATTCACCCCTCCACTTT. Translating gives CAWSGGQDNSPLHF.

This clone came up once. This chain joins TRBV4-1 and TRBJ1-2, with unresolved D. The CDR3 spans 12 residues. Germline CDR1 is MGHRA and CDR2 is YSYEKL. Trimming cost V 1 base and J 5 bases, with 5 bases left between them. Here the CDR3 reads CASSQVQYGYTF. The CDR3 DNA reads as TGCGCCAGCAGCCAAGTCCAGTATGGCTACACCTTC.

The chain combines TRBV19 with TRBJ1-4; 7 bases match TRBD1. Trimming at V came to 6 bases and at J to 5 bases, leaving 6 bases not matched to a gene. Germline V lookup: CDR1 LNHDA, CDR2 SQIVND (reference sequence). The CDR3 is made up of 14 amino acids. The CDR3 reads CASSSGTANEKLFF. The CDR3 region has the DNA TGTGCCAGTAGCTCCGGGACAGCAAATGAAAAACTGTTTTTT.

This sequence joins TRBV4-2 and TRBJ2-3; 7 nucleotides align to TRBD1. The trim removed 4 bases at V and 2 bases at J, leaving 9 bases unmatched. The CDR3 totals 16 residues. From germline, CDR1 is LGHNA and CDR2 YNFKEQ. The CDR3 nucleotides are TGTGCCAGCAGCCTAATGACAGGGTCAATCACAGATACGCAGTATTTT. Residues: CASSLMTGSITDTQYF.

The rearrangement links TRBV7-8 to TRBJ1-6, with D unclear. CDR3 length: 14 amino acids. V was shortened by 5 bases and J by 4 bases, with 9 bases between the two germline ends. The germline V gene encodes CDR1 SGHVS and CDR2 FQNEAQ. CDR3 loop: CASSGQSYNSPLHF. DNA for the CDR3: TGTGCCAGCAGCGGCCAGTCGTATAATTCACCCCTCCACTTT.

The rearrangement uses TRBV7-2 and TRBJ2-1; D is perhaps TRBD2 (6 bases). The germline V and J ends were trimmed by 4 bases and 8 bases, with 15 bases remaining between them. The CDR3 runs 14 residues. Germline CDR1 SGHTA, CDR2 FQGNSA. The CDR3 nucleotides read TGTGCCAGCAGCTGGGACTCTCAAGGCGATGAGCAGTTCTTC. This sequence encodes CASSWDSQGDEQFF.